Below are 24 T cell receptor beta chains sequenced from a single sample in a study of PD-1 blockade in classical Hodgkin lymphoma. No patient escaped relapse after autologous stem cell transplantation, and brentuximab vedotin exposure varied. Data came from immunoSEQ multiplex PCR; TCRdb stores just in-frame clones and leaves some out. Of about 46,000 clones detected, less than 85% appear once; the ten largest clones hold 22%. The sequenced sample was peripheral blood mononuclear cells (PBMCs), obtained before the second cycle of nivolumab. The receptor source for this set is a human donor with classical Hodgkin lymphoma.

V is TRBV5-1 and J is TRBJ2-3; 7 positions agree with TRBD1. The germline gives CDR1 SGHRS, CDR2 YFSETQ. The CDR3 is made up of 14 amino acids. Losses at the gene ends were 2 bases for V and 5 bases for J; bases not matched to a gene: 5. The CDR3, as DNA: TGCGCCAGCAGCTTCCTCACAGGGGAAGATACGCAGTATTTT. Protein product: CASSFLTGEDTQYF.

The CDR3 bases are TGTGCCAGCACCCAGAAGGCAGGGGGCCCGAACACTGAAGCTTTCTTT. Translation gives CASTQKAGGPNTEAFF. The genes are TRBV28 and TRBJ1-1; TRBD1 matches at 8 bases. The CDR3 sequence is 16 residues long. J was trimmed by 1 base and V by 7 bases; bases with no gene match: 11. Germline lookup yields CDR1 MDHEN and CDR2 SYDVKM.

Regarding this clone: Other nucleotide sequences from this sample produce the same CDR3. The CDR3 is CASSLASFSGTGYYEQYF. CDR3 nucleotides: TGTGCCAGCAGCTTGGCTTCATTCTCCGGGACAGGGTACTACGAGCAGTACTTC. The chain combines TRBV5-6 with TRBJ2-7; 9 bases align to TRBD1. Germline V lookup: CDR1 SGHDT, CDR2 YYEEEE. V lost 0 bases and J lost 3; bases outside the gene matches: 13. The CDR3 has 18 amino acids.

The rearrangement uses TRBV18 and TRBJ2-3; D unresolved. The germline gives CDR1 KGHSH, CDR2 LQKENI. This CDR3 contains 13 residues. The V end was cut by 2 bases, the J end by 4 bases, with 7 bases between. Here the CDR3 DNA reads TGTGCCAGCTCACCAGGGGTGGCAGATACGCAGTATTTT. Translation gives CASSPGVADTQYF. The full variable domain, with the rest looked up from reference TRBV18 and TRBJ2-3, is NAGVMQNPRHLVRRRGQEARLRCSPMKGHSHVYWYRQLPEEGLKFMVYLQKENIIDESGMPKERFSAEFPKEGPSILRIQQVVRGDSAAYFCASSPGVADTQYFGPGTRLTVL.

The genes are TRBV18 and TRBJ2-7; D not resolved. Germline V gives CDR1 KGHSH, CDR2 LQKENI. With 2 bases removed from V and 3 bases from J, the gap between germline ends came to 11 bases. This CDR3 spans 14 amino acids. DNA of the CDR3: TGTGCCAGCTCACCAGCCGAGGTTCGCTACGAGCAGTACTTC. Its protein product is CASSPAEVRYEQYF.

The chain uses TRBV7-9 and TRBJ2-5; D gene ambiguous. V lost 2 bases to trimming and J lost 1 base, with 11 bases between them. This CDR3 has 15 residues. Germline V lookup: CDR1 SEHNR, CDR2 FQNEAQ (reference sequence). The CDR3 region is CASSLPRLGQETQYF. In DNA form, the CDR3 reads TGTGCCAGCAGCTTACCCAGGCTAGGCCAAGAGACCCAGTACTTC.

V and J are TRBV12-2 and TRBJ2-3. TRBV12-2 is a documented pseudogene. The CDR3 extends over 16 amino acids. CDR3 protein: CASRLGRSRSTDTQYF. The CDR3, as DNA: TGTGCAAGTCGCTTAGGGCGGTCCAGGAGCACAGATACGCAGTATTTT.

The rearrangement uses TRBV5-1 and TRBJ1-5; 8 bases agree with TRBD1. Germline lookup yields CDR1 SGHRS and CDR2 YFSETQ. The CDR3 covers 14 residues. The ends lost 4 bases at V and 9 bases at J; junction bases unmatched: 9. DNA for the CDR3: TGCGCCAGCAGCATAGGACAGGGCAGATGGCCCCAGCATTTT. Amino acids: CASSIGQGRWPQHF.

The CDR3 loop is CASRPGTASNQPQHF. CDR3 DNA: TGTGCCAGCAGACCCGGGACAGCTAGCAATCAGCCCCAGCATTTT. The chain links TRBV27 to TRBJ1-5; TRBD1 matches at 7 bases. The germline gives CDR1 MNHEY, CDR2 SMNVEV (reference sequence). The CDR3 extends over 15 amino acids. Trimming at V came to 6 bases and at J to 0 bases, leaving 5 bases not matched to a gene.

This clone has a single count. The V gene is TRBV4-2, the J gene TRBJ2-3; D might be TRBD1 or TRBD2, each matching 5 bases. The germline V gene has CDR1 LGHNA and CDR2 YNFKEQ. Trimming left V 1 base short and J 5 bases short, with 22 bases between. The CDR3 sequence is 18 residues long. CDR3 protein: CASSQGGSGVLGVDTQYF. The CDR3 nucleotides read TGTGCCAGCAGCCAAGGCGGTTCTGGTGTCTTGGGGGTAGATACGCAGTATTTT.

The chain combines TRBV19 with TRBJ1-3; 9 nucleotides align to TRBD1. The trim removed 6 bases at V and 2 bases at J, leaving 5 bases unmatched. Germline V CDR1 and CDR2: LNHDA, SQIVND (reference sequence). This CDR3 is built from 15 residues. CDR3 sequence (DNA): TGTGCCAGTAGCAAGACAGGGGGTACTGGAAACACCATATATTTT. It yields the protein CASSKTGGTGNTIYF.

This clone was observed a handful of times. The V call is TRBV5-1, the J call TRBJ1-1; 7 positions match TRBD1. The CDR3 loop spans 13 amino acids. CDR1 is SGHRS, CDR2 YFSETQ, per germline. Losses at the gene ends were 7 bases for V and 4 bases for J; bases not matched to a gene: 7. The CDR3 here is CASGGQSGTEAFF. CDR3 in DNA: TGCGCCAGCGGGGGACAGTCGGGCACTGAAGCTTTCTTT.

The gene calls are TRBV5-4 and TRBJ1-6; D is perhaps TRBD1 (5 bases). Germline V gene data show CDR1 as SGHNT and CDR2 as YYREEE (reference sequence). The CDR3 is 15 residues long. The V end lost 0 bases, the J end lost 9 bases, and 13 bases lay between the germline ends. This CDR3 reads CASSLGGPEGSPLHF. In nucleotides, the CDR3 is TGTGCCAGCAGCTTGGGGGGCCCTGAAGGTTCACCCCTCCACTTT.

The genes are TRBV2 and TRBJ2-7; TRBD2 aligns across 8 bases. The CDR3 is made up of 13 amino acids. Germline V gene data show CDR1 as SNHLY and CDR2 as FYNNEI. V shed 6 bases and J 0 bases; nucleotides not matched to a gene: 1. The CDR3 protein is CASRTSGSYEQYF. The CDR3, as DNA: TGTGCCAGCAGAACTAGCGGCTCCTACGAGCAGTACTTC.

In its sample, this clone ranks as medium-sized. CDR3 sequence (DNA): TGTGCCAGCAGCTTCCGAGGCGGGACACCCCTCCACTTT. Translation: CASSFRGGTPLHF. The V call is TRBV5-4, the J call TRBJ1-6, with unresolved D. In germline, CDR1 is SGHNT, CDR2 YYREEE (reference sequence). The V end lost 2 bases, the J end lost 11 bases, and 11 bases lay between the germline ends. This CDR3 region has 13 residues.

This chain links TRBV5-1 with TRBJ2-6; the D gene is possibly TRBD2 (7 bases). From germline, CDR1 is SGHRS and CDR2 YFSETQ. The V gene lost 3 bases and the J gene lost 1 base, with 14 bases spanning the gap. There are 17 residues in the CDR3. CDR3 DNA: TGCGCCAGCAGCTCGAGGGGGGGCGCTTCTGGGGCCAACGTCCTGACTTTC. Amino acids: CASSSRGGASGANVLTF.

The chain links TRBV27 to TRBJ2-7; D ambiguous. V lost 6 bases, J lost 1 base, and 13 bases lay in between. The CDR3 is made up of 14 amino acids. Germline V gene data show CDR1 as MNHEY and CDR2 as SMNVEV (reference sequence). CDR3 protein: CASSLQIFSYEQYF. The CDR3 bases are TGTGCCAGCAGCCTCCAAATCTTTTCCTACGAGCAGTACTTC.

The genes are TRBV2 and TRBJ2-3, with 7 bases matching TRBD1. Germline lookup yields CDR1 SNHLY and CDR2 FYNNEI. Trimming removed 8 bases from V and 4 bases from J; junction bases left unmatched: 3. This CDR3 has 12 amino acids. CDR3 nucleotides: TGTGCCAGCCACAGGGGCGCAGATACGCAGTATTTT. Amino acid sequence: CASHRGADTQYF.

This rearrangement joins TRBV7-8 to TRBJ2-1; TRBD2 matches 7 bases. The CDR3 extends over 15 amino acids. In germline, CDR1 is SGHVS, CDR2 FQNEAQ. The V gene end was trimmed by 1 base and the J gene end by 4 bases; junction bases not matched to a gene: 4. This chain's CDR3 is CASSLGAGVYNEQFF. The DNA of the CDR3 is TGTGCCAGCAGCTTAGGTGCGGGAGTATACAATGAGCAGTTCTTC.

This clone occurred once. Here the CDR3 reads CASSQPGQGILYEQYF. CDR3 DNA: TGTGCCAGCAGCCAGCCGGGACAGGGGATACTCTACGAGCAGTACTTC. V is TRBV11-2 and J is TRBJ2-7, with TRBD1 identical over 10 bases. The germline V gene has CDR1 SGHAT and CDR2 FQNNGV. CDR3 length: 16 residues. After removal of 5 bases from V and 3 bases from J, the junction contained 10 bases not matched to a gene.

CDR3 sequence: CASSSSGTGYTEAFF. The CDR3 coding sequence is TGTGCCAGCAGCTCCAGCGGTACAGGCTACACTGAAGCTTTCTTT. The V and J genes are TRBV7-6 and TRBJ1-1; D is perhaps TRBD1 (5 bases). V gave up 4 bases and J gave up 3 bases, with 15 bases separating them. This CDR3 is built from 15 residues. Per germline, CDR1 SGHVS and CDR2 FNYEAQ.

The V gene is TRBV9, the J gene TRBJ1-2, with D uncertain. The CDR3 is 14 residues long. Between the trimmed V and J ends, which lost 0 bases and 1 base, there was a span of 7 bases. Germline V CDR1 and CDR2: SGDLS, YYNGEE. The CDR3 is CASSVGGINYGYTF. CDR3 coding DNA: TGTGCCAGCAGCGTAGGAGGGATTAACTATGGCTACACCTTC.

This chain uses TRBV15 with TRBJ1-2; a weak D match, TRBD1 (6 bases). Germline V lookup: CDR1 LNHNV, CDR2 YYDKDF (reference sequence). Trimming shortened V by 2 bases and J by 4 bases, and 26 bases separated the two germline ends. This CDR3 is 19 amino acids long. This chain's CDR3 is CATSRPYQAGGRFTYGYTF. In DNA, the CDR3 is TGTGCCACCAGCAGACCCTACCAGGCCGGGGGGCGGTTTACCTATGGCTACACCTTC.

This clone has just one count. The rearrangement links TRBV28 to TRBJ2-5, with D possibly called TRBD1 or TRBD2 (5 bases each). The CDR3 is 12 residues long. Germline V CDR1 and CDR2: MDHEN, SYDVKM. V gave up 8 bases and J gave up 5 bases, with 12 bases separating them. This CDR3 reads CASGLGDETQYF. Written as DNA, the CDR3 is TGTGCCAGCGGTCTTGGGGACGAGACCCAGTACTTC.